Shown below are 12 T cell receptor beta chains from a single sample sequenced in a study of CD8 T cells in ankylosing spondylitis (dated by TCRdb to about 2017). Library preparation used 5' RACE. The reads were generated on an Illumina HiSeq 2500. In TCRdb, the public reads were trimmed at Q25 with fastp and aligned with MiXCR, with productive beta chains retained. CDR3 protein sequences are deduplicated, and each keeps its most common genes and DNA. Recorded for this sample are 350,000 to 450,000 distinct CDR3 sequences; 20% of them occurred a single time. The ten largest clones capture 10% to 15% of the sample. Material for sequencing was blood, either unsorted or a sorted T cell fraction (not recorded which). The receptors derive from a male donor with ankylosing spondylitis or in good health (not recorded which).

The table lists this clonotype with a few counts. This chain uses TRBV10-3 with TRBJ1-1; no firm D call. Germline values: CDR1 ENHRY, CDR2 SYGVKD. The germline V and J ends were trimmed by 0 bases and 3 bases, with 2 bases remaining between them. This CDR3 spans 12 amino acids. The CDR3 nucleotides are TGTGCCATCAGTGAGTCAGACACTGAAGCTTTCTTT. It translates to CAISESDTEAFF.

V usage is TRBV11-2 and J usage is TRBJ2-2; 7 bases match TRBD2. Germline CDR1 SGHAT, CDR2 FQNNGV. The ends lost 5 bases at V and 2 bases at J; junction bases unmatched: 5. This CDR3 is 15 amino acids long. CDR3 nucleotide sequence: TGTGCCAGCAGCCCCCGGGACTACAACACCGGGGAGCTGTTTTTT. As protein: CASSPRDYNTGELFF.

This clonotype has only a few counts. The CDR3: CASSPDRQGEQYF. The DNA for the CDR3 is TGTGCCAGCAGCCCGGACAGGCAAGGAGAGCAGTACTTC. J is TRBJ2-7 and V is TRBV12-3 or TRBV12-4; 7 bases line up with TRBD1. The CDR3 loop spans 13 amino acids. J was trimmed by 7 bases and V by 6 bases; bases with no gene match: 9.

This clonotype was observed a few times. The chain combines TRBV27 with TRBJ2-7, with 8 bases matching TRBD1. Germline V gene data show CDR1 as MNHEY and CDR2 as SMNVEV (reference sequence). V trimming: 5 bases; J trimming: 6 bases; junction bases outside the gene matches: 6. The CDR3 length is 13 residues. The CDR3 bases are TGTGCCAGCAGTCTCCAGGGGGCAGGCGAGCAGTACTTC. It codes for CASSLQGAGEQYF.

The V and J genes are TRBV12-3 or TRBV12-4 and TRBJ2-7; 9 positions agree with TRBD1. V gave up 5 bases and J gave up 3 bases; unmatched junction bases: 8. This CDR3 region has 15 residues. The CDR3 bases are TGTGCCAGCAGTCTGGGGGGGGACAGGGTCTACGAGCAGTACTTC. This encodes CASSLGGDRVYEQYF.

CDR3: CAGDGDNTGELFF. Here the CDR3 DNA reads TGTGCCGGCGATGGCGATAACACCGGGGAGCTGTTTTTT. This chain uses TRBV6-1 with TRBJ2-2; unclear D gene. Trimming removed 11 bases at V and 2 bases at J, with 12 bases between. The germline V gene encodes CDR1 MNHNS and CDR2 SASEGT. The CDR3 totals 13 residues.

This chain joins TRBV25-1 and TRBJ1-1; 9 nucleotides agree with TRBD1. V lost 6 bases to trimming and J lost 6 bases; unmatched junction nucleotides: 5. Germline-derived CDR1 and CDR2 are MGHDK and SYGVNS. This CDR3 has 13 amino acids. The CDR3 reads CASRETGGPEAFF. In nucleotides, the CDR3 is TGTGCCAGCAGGGAGACAGGGGGTCCTGAAGCTTTCTTT.

This clonotype was recorded a few times. The chain recombines TRBV19 with TRBJ2-7, with TRBD1 matching 9 bases. The CDR3 is made up of 13 amino acids. V dropped 4 bases and J dropped 5; count of bases not matched to a gene: 3. Germline V lookup: CDR1 LNHDA, CDR2 SQIVND (reference sequence). The CDR3, as DNA: TGTGCCAGTAGTACGGACAGGGGCAACGAGCAGTACTTC. It encodes CASSTDRGNEQYF. The full variable domain, with the rest looked up from reference TRBV19 and TRBJ2-7, is DGGITQSPKYLFRKEGQNVTLSCEQNLNHDAMYWYRQDPGQGLRLIYYSQIVNDFQKGDIAEGYSVSREKKESFPLTVTSAQKNPTAFYLCASSTDRGNEQYFGPGTRLTVT.

This clonotype was observed a few times. The CDR3 nucleotides read TGCGCCAGCAGCCGACTTCCAACCCCGACGGGTCCTCTGGATACGCAGTATTTT. It translates to CASSRLPTPTGPLDTQYF. The chain employs TRBV4-1 and TRBJ2-3; D unclear. The CDR3 is 18 amino acids. V gave up 4 bases and J gave up 6 bases, with 26 bases separating them. Germline CDR1 and CDR2: MGHRA and YSYEKL.

J is TRBJ2-3 and V is TRBV12-3 or TRBV12-4; 8 bases map to TRBD2. J was trimmed by 4 bases and V by 3 bases; bases with no gene match: 6. This CDR3 has 15 amino acids. The CDR3 DNA sequence: TGTGCCAGCAGTTTCCCAGCGGGGGAAGCAGATACGCAGTATTTT. This encodes CASSFPAGEADTQYF.

This clonotype has ten or more counts. The chain joins TRBV29-1 to TRBJ2-1, with 7 bases aligning to TRBD1. Losses at the gene ends were 1 base for V and 6 bases for J; bases not matched to a gene: 6. Germline lookup yields CDR1 SQVTM and CDR2 ANQGSEA. The CDR3 sequence is 14 residues long. CDR3 sequence (DNA): TGCAGCGTTGAAGGCCGGGACAGTTTCAATGAGCAGTTCTTC. Protein product: CSVEGRDSFNEQFF.

The rearrangement uses TRBV30 and TRBJ2-7, with D possibly TRBD2 on 5 matching bases. CDR3 size: 13 residues. CDR1 is GTSNPN, CDR2 SVGIG, per germline (reference sequence). Trimming shortened V by 1 base and J by 6 bases, and 13 bases separated the two germline ends. DNA for the CDR3: TGTGCCTGGAGTGACGGGGTCTCGCGCGAGCAGTACTTC. As protein: CAWSDGVSREQYF.